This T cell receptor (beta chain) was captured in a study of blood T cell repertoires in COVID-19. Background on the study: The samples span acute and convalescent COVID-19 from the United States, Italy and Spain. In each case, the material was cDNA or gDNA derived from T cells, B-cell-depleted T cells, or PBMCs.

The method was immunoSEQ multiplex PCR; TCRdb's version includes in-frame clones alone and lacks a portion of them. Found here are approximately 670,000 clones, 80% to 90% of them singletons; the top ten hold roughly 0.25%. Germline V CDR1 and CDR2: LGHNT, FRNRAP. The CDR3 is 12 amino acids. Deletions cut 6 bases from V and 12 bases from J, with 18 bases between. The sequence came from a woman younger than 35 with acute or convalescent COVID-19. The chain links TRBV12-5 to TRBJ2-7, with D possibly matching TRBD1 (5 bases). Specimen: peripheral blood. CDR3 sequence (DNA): TGTGCTAGTGGCCCCCGTGCACAGGCGGTGTACTTC. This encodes CASGPRAQAVYF.